A single sample is the source of the 27 T cell receptor beta chains below, sequenced in a study of blood T cell repertoires in COVID-19. TCRdb keeps only in-frame clones here, not all; method: immunoSEQ multiplex PCR. This table has around 320,000 clones, about 87% appearing once. Specimen: peripheral blood. These receptors were obtained from a woman aged 25 to 39 who had recovered from COVID-19.

The table lists this clone with a few counts. This chain joins TRBV6-1 and TRBJ2-7; D is unclear. Germline V gene lookup returns CDR1 MNHNS and CDR2 SASEGT. The CDR3 contains 13 residues. Trimming stripped 0 bases from V and 6 bases from J, with 9 bases between. CDR3 residues: CASSEADNREQYF. The DNA for the CDR3 is TGTGCCAGCAGTGAAGCCGACAACCGCGAGCAGTACTTC.

J is TRBJ1-5 and V is TRBV10-3, with 7 bases aligning to TRBD1. V shed 7 bases and J 2 bases; nucleotides not matched to a gene: 8. From germline, CDR1 is ENHRY and CDR2 SYGVKD. The CDR3 is made up of 15 amino acids. CDR3 protein: CAIKDTTGGNQPQHF. The DNA for the CDR3 is TGTGCCATCAAGGACACTACAGGGGGCAATCAGCCCCAGCATTTT.

The chain employs TRBV10-1 and TRBJ2-7; 9 bases map to TRBD2. V dropped 3 bases and J dropped 7; count of bases not matched to a gene: 13. The CDR3 is 16 residues long. The germline V gene has CDR1 WNHNN and CDR2 SYGVQD (reference sequence). CDR3 nucleotide sequence: TGCGCCAGCAGTGACCAGCGGGGGGCCGATATAGGAGAGCAGTACTTC. Amino acids: CASSDQRGADIGEQYF.

This rearrangement joins TRBV18 to TRBJ2-1; 9 bases line up with TRBD1. With 2 bases clipped from V and 5 bases from J, the junction kept 4 bases outside the gene matches. Germline V gene sequence: CDR1 KGHSH, CDR2 LQKENI. The CDR3 is 15 residues long. The CDR3 DNA follows: TGTGCCAGCTCACCAAACAGGGGGCGTCACAATGAGCAGTTCTTC. Its protein product is CASSPNRGRHNEQFF. The variable domain in full, completed from reference TRBV18 and TRBJ2-1, reads NAGVMQNPRHLVRRRGQEARLRCSPMKGHSHVYWYRQLPEEGLKFMVYLQKENIIDESGMPKERFSAEFPKEGPSILRIQQVVRGDSAAYFCASSPNRGRHNEQFFGPGTRLTVL.

This chain uses TRBV24-1 with TRBJ2-1; 7 nucleotides align to TRBD1. CDR1 KGHDR and CDR2 SFDVKD come from the germline V gene. The CDR3 is 16 residues long. J lost 2 bases, V lost 0 bases, and 3 bases had no gene match. The CDR3 nucleotides read TGTGCCACCAGTGATTTGACAGGGGATACCTACAATGAGCAGTTCTTC. Protein sequence: CATSDLTGDTYNEQFF.

The rearrangement uses TRBV6-5 and TRBJ1-1, with D unresolved. Germline V CDR1 and CDR2: MNHEY, SVGAGI. V lost 6 bases to trimming and J lost 1 base, with 9 bases between them. This CDR3 has 13 residues. Here the CDR3 DNA reads TGTGCCAGCAGCCCAACAAGGAACACTGAAGCTTTCTTT. This encodes CASSPTRNTEAFF.

The chain combines TRBV29-1 with TRBJ1-2; D ambiguous. The V end lost 5 bases, the J end lost 1 base, and 11 bases lay between the germline ends. The CDR3 consists of 13 residues. CDR1 is SQVTM and CDR2 is ANQGSEA in the germline V gene. CDR3: CSVTRERNYGYTF. CDR3 DNA: TGCAGCGTTACACGGGAACGTAACTATGGCTACACCTTC.

V usage is TRBV7-3 and J usage is TRBJ2-1; D is ambiguous. V lost 5 bases to trimming and J lost 9 bases, with 11 bases between them. Germline V gene sequence: CDR1 SGHTA, CDR2 FQGTGA. This CDR3 contains 12 residues. Here the CDR3 DNA reads TGTGCCAGCAGCGGAGATCTGGGTGAGCAGTTCTTC. It yields the protein CASSGDLGEQFF.

This chain uses TRBV6-1 with TRBJ1-5, with TRBD1 as a possible D gene (5 bases). CDR1 MNHNS and CDR2 SASEGT come from the germline V gene. The CDR3 has 13 amino acids. Trimming stripped 2 bases from V and 6 bases from J, with 8 bases between. CDR3 loop: CASSERGGQPQHF. The CDR3 DNA sequence: TGTGCCAGCAGTGAAAGGGGTGGTCAGCCCCAGCATTTT.

The chain links TRBV5-4 to TRBJ2-7; no reliable D call. The CDR3 runs to 13 residues. Per germline, CDR1 SGHNT and CDR2 YYREEE (reference sequence). V shed 4 bases and J shed 2 bases, with 10 bases lying between them. CDR3 sequence reads: CASSPGTTYEQYF. The CDR3 region has the DNA TGTGCCAGCAGCCCGGGTACGACCTACGAGCAGTACTTC.

This clone was seen a handful of times. The V gene is TRBV6-2 or TRBV6-3, the J gene TRBJ2-7; 13 bases are a match to TRBD2. Per the germline V gene, CDR1 is MNHEY and CDR2 is SVGEGT. The CDR3 loop spans 15 amino acids. The V and J ends lost 0 bases and 5 bases, in that order; junction bases with no gene match: 1. The CDR3 nucleotides read TGTGCCAGCAGTTACTCGACTAGCGGGGGGAACGAGCAGTACTTC. Protein sequence: CASSYSTSGGNEQYF.

This clone appeared a single time. V and J are TRBV5-5 and TRBJ2-2; the D gene is possibly TRBD1 (5 bases). The CDR3 spans 14 residues. The V gene lost 4 bases and the J gene lost 5 bases, with 12 bases spanning the gap. CDR1 is SGHKS, CDR2 YYEKEE, per germline (reference sequence). CDR3 in DNA: TGTGCCAGCAGCCCGCCTGACAGTACCGGGGAGCTGTTTTTT. Translating gives CASSPPDSTGELFF.

This clone was recorded once. The same CDR3 arises from other DNA sequences in this sample as well. The gene calls are TRBV5-1 and TRBJ1-1; 8 bases line up with TRBD1. Germline V lookup: CDR1 SGHRS, CDR2 YFSETQ. V trimming: 4 bases; J trimming: 1 base; junction bases outside the gene matches: 3. CDR3 length equals 14 residues. The CDR3 spells CASSAQGGNTEAFF. The DNA for the CDR3 is TGCGCCAGCAGCGCACAGGGGGGGAACACTGAAGCTTTCTTT.

The chain joins TRBV6-2 or TRBV6-3 to TRBJ1-5; 7 bases match TRBD1. CDR1 is MNHEY, CDR2 SVGEGT, per germline. This CDR3 contains 17 residues. Trimming cost V 6 bases and J 0 bases; bases outside gene matches: 11. The CDR3 DNA reads TGTGCCAGCAGCGCGACAGGGATATACTATAGCAATCAGCCCCAGCATTTT. Translated, it gives CASSATGIYYSNQPQHF.

This rearrangement joins TRBV20-1 to TRBJ1-1; 7 nucleotides align to TRBD1. The trim removed 2 bases at V and 12 bases at J, leaving 6 bases unmatched. The CDR3 extends over 11 amino acids. CDR1 and CDR2 (germline): DFQATT, SNEGSKA (reference sequence). The CDR3 coding sequence is TGCAGTGCTAGATCCCGGACAGGCCCTTTCTTT. As protein: CSARSRTGPFF.

This clone was counted a single time. The CDR3 loop reads CASSSSGPGVNEQFF. CDR3 DNA: TGTGCCAGTAGTTCCTCCGGGCCAGGGGTCAATGAGCAGTTCTTC. This chain connects TRBV19 to TRBJ2-1, with a tentative D call TRBD1 (6 bases). Trimming pared 5 bases from V and 6 bases from J, leaving 17 bases between. CDR3 length: 15 residues. Germline assignment: CDR1 LNHDA and CDR2 SQIVND (reference sequence).

This chain joins TRBV5-8 and TRBJ1-6; TRBD1 is a possible D gene (5 bases). The CDR3 length is 15 residues. Germline CDR1 SGHTS, CDR2 YDEGEE. The germline V and J ends were trimmed by 4 bases and 4 bases, with 12 bases remaining between them. The CDR3 DNA sequence: TGTGCCAGCAGCGGAGGGGCAGGTTATAATTCACCCCTCCACTTT. It is translated as CASSGGAGYNSPLHF.

J is TRBJ1-2 and V is TRBV3-1 (or the pseudogene TRBV3-2); D might be TRBD1 (6 bases). V lost 4 bases, J lost 5 bases, and 17 bases lay in between. Germline CDR1 and CDR2: LGHDT and YNNKEL (reference sequence). The CDR3 has 15 amino acids. CDR3 region: CASSPIGGREYGYTF. The DNA for the CDR3 is TGTGCCAGCAGCCCGATAGGGGGTAGGGAGTATGGCTACACCTTC.

The chain couples TRBV29-1 to TRBJ1-1; 7 nucleotides agree with TRBD1. This CDR3 contains 12 residues. Looked up from germline, CDR1 is SQVTM and CDR2 is ANQGSEA. Trimming at V came to 4 bases and at J to 4 bases, leaving 3 bases not matched to a gene. The CDR3: CSVGQGPTEAFF. CDR3 nucleotides: TGCAGCGTTGGACAGGGACCCACTGAAGCTTTCTTT.

V usage is TRBV5-6 and J usage is TRBJ1-6, with 7 positions matching TRBD1. This CDR3 is 15 amino acids long. The germline V gene has CDR1 SGHDT and CDR2 YYEEEE. The trim removed 6 bases at V and 4 bases at J, leaving 7 bases unmatched. CDR3 bases: TGTGCCAGCAACCTAGACAGGGCGTATAATTCACCCCTCCACTTT. It translates to CASNLDRAYNSPLHF.

The chain recombines TRBV7-6 with TRBJ1-2, with 7 bases identical to TRBD1. V gave up 5 bases and J gave up 0 bases; unmatched junction bases: 6. This CDR3 is 15 amino acids long. The germline V gene encodes CDR1 SGHVS and CDR2 FNYEAQ. The CDR3 reads CASSVMTGTNYGYTF. CDR3 nucleotides: TGTGCCAGCAGCGTCATGACAGGGACTAACTATGGCTACACCTTC.

The genes are TRBV19 and TRBJ1-4; maybe TRBD1 (6 bases). This CDR3 contains 16 residues. Germline values: CDR1 LNHDA, CDR2 SQIVND (reference sequence). V gave up 5 bases and J gave up 0 bases, with 13 bases separating them. The CDR3 sequence: CASSRAGAPTNEKLFF. CDR3 nucleotide sequence: TGTGCCAGTAGTCGGGCAGGGGCTCCAACTAATGAAAAACTGTTTTTT.

This sequence joins TRBV7-2 and TRBJ1-4; D call uncertain. With 1 base removed from V and 5 bases from J, the gap between germline ends came to 5 bases. Germline V CDR1 and CDR2: SGHTA, FQGNSA. The CDR3 has 13 residues. The chain's CDR3 is CASSLVQNEKLFF. CDR3 coding DNA: TGTGCCAGCAGCTTAGTGCAGAATGAAAAACTGTTTTTT.

CDR3 sequence (DNA): TGTGCCAGCGTCCGACAGGGTGGCTATGGCTACACCTTC. Its protein is CASVRQGGYGYTF. The V call is TRBV28, the J call TRBJ1-2; 7 bases are shared with TRBD1. Looked up from germline, CDR1 is MDHEN and CDR2 is SYDVKM. The CDR3 totals 13 residues. V trimming: 8 bases; J trimming: 4 bases; junction bases outside the gene matches: 7.

The gene calls are TRBV25-1 and TRBJ2-5; 10 bases are shared with TRBD2. Trimming at V came to 5 bases and at J to 3 bases, leaving 12 bases not matched to a gene. CDR1 and CDR2 from the germline V gene are MGHDK and SYGVNS. The CDR3 spans 17 residues. The CDR3 DNA reads as TGTGCCAGCAGTACCCTTTTTGATAGCGGGGGGAAAGAGACCCAGTACTTC. This translates into CASSTLFDSGGKETQYF.

This clone appeared once. The DNA of the CDR3 is TGTGCCACCGTGGGCGCGGGGGCAGATACGCAGTATTTT. Encoded protein: CATVGAGADTQYF. The chain couples TRBV27 to TRBJ2-3; TRBD2 matches 7 bases. Germline assignment: CDR1 MNHEY and CDR2 SMNVEV (reference sequence). The V gene end was trimmed by 10 bases and the J gene end by 4 bases; junction bases not matched to a gene: 8. The CDR3 totals 13 residues.

The rearrangement joins TRBV19 to TRBJ2-3, with 9 bases fitting TRBD1. The CDR3 is 15 amino acids. Germline V gene data show CDR1 as LNHDA and CDR2 as SQIVND (reference sequence). V lost 8 bases to trimming and J lost 3 bases; unmatched junction nucleotides: 9. Here the CDR3 reads CASGRGQGETDTQYF. The CDR3 region has the DNA TGTGCCAGTGGCAGGGGACAGGGAGAGACAGATACGCAGTATTTT.